This T cell receptor (beta chain) was sequenced for a study of blood T cell repertoires in COVID-19. At the level of the study: Acute and convalescent COVID-19 specimens originated in the United States, Italy and Spain.

In the study's own analysis: Nucleated cell counts were estimated from reference gene primer amplification. TCRdb keeps only in-frame clones here, not all; method: immunoSEQ multiplex PCR. That table is the source of V, J and clone size, and D and trimming were worked out from the DNA. In the table there are 50,000 to 65,000 clones, roughly 82% of which are singletons. The CDR3 has 14 residues. CDR1 is SNHLY, CDR2 FYNNEI, per germline. The junction had 5 bases not matched to a gene; V was cut back by 6 bases and J by 4 bases. In its sample, this clone was seen a few times. Sequenced input: peripheral blood. The rearrangement links TRBV2 to TRBJ1-5; 8 bases align to TRBD1. The receptor was derived from a woman aged 60-75 years with acute or convalescent COVID-19. The CDR3 spells CASRRQGINQPQHF. The CDR3 DNA reads as TGTGCCAGCAGGCGACAGGGGATTAATCAGCCCCAGCATTTT.